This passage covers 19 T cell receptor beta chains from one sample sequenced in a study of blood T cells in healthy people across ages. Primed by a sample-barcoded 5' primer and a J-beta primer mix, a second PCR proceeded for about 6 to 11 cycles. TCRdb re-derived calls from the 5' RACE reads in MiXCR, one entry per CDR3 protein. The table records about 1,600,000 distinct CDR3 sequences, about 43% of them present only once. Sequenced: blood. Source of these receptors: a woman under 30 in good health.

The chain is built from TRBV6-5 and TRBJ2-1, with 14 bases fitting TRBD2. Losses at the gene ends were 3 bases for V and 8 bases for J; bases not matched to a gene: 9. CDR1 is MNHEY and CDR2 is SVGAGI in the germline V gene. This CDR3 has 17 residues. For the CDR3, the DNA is TGTGCCAGCAGTTATTTCGGGACTAGCGGGAGAAAGGATGAGCAGTTCTTC. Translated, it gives CASSYFGTSGRKDEQFF.

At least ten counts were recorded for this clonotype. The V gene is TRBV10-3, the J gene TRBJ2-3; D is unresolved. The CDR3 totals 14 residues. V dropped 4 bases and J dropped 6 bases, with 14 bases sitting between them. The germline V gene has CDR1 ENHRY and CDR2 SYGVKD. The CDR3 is CAISGGRVTDTQYF. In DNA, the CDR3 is TGTGCCATCAGTGGAGGTAGGGTCACGGATACGCAGTATTTT.

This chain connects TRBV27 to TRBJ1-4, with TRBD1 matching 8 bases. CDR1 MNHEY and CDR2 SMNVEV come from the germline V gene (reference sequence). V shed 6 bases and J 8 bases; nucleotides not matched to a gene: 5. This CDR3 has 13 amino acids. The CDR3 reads CASRQWTGEKLFF. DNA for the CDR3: TGTGCCAGCAGACAATGGACAGGGGAAAAACTGTTTTTT.

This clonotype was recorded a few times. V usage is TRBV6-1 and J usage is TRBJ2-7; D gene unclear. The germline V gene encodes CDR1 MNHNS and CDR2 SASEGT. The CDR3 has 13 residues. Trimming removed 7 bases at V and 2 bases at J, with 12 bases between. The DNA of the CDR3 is TGTGCCAGCATCGAGGCACTTCCCTACGAGCAGTACTTC. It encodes CASIEALPYEQYF.

Here the CDR3 DNA reads TGTGCCATCAGTGAGCTCACCCCCGGACAAGGCGAGCAGTACTTC. This encodes CAISELTPGQGEQYF. The genes are TRBV10-3 and TRBJ2-5; D may be TRBD1 (5 bases). Matching the DNA end better, TRBJ2-7 makes the J call doubtful. This CDR3 has 15 amino acids. Germline V gene sequence: CDR1 ENHRY, CDR2 SYGVKD.

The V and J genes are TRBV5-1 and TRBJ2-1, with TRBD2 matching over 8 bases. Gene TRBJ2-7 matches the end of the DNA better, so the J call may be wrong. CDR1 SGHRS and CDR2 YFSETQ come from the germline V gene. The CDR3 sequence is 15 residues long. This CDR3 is CASSWTGTSTTEQYF. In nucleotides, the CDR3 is TGCGCCAGCAGCTGGACCGGGACTAGTACCACTGAGCAGTACTTC.

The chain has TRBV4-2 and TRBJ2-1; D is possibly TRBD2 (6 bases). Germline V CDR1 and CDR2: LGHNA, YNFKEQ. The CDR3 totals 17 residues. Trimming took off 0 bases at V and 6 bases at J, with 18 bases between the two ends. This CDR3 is CASSQDYSSVAGNEQFF. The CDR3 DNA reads TGTGCCAGCAGCCAAGATTATTCTAGCGTGGCAGGCAATGAGCAGTTCTTC.

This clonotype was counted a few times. The DNA for the CDR3 is TGTGCCAGCAGTTCCCCAGGGGGCCTTAACTCCTACGAGCAGTACTTC. Translating it yields CASSSPGGLNSYEQYF. The rearrangement uses TRBV28 and TRBJ2-7, with TRBD1 matching over 8 bases. This CDR3 region has 16 residues. J was trimmed by 0 bases and V by 4 bases; bases with no gene match: 8. Germline CDR1 MDHEN, CDR2 SYDVKM.

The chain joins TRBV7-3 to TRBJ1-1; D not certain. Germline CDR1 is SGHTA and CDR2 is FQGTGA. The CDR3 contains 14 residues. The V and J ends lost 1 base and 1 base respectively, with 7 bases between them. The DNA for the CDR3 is TGTGCCAGCAGCTTAAGCCACGGGAACACTGAAGCTTTCTTT. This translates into CASSLSHGNTEAFF.

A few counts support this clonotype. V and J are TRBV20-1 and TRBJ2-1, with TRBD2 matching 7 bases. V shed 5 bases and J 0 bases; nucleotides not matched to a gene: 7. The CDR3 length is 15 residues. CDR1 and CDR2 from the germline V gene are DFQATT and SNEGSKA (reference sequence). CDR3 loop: CSALLSGYSYNEQFF. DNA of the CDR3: TGCAGTGCTCTTCTTAGCGGGTACTCCTACAATGAGCAGTTCTTC.

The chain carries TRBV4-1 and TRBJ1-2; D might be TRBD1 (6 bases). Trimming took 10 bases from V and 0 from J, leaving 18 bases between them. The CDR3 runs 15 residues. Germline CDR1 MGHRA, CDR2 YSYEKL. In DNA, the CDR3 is TGCGCCACCCTGCCCCAAGAGGGGGCTAACTATGGCTACACCTTC. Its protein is CATLPQEGANYGYTF.

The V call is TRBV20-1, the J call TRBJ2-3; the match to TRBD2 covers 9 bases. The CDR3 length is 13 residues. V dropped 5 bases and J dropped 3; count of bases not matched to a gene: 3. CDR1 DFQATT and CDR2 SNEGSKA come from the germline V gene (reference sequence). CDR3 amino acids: CSALREGTDTQYF. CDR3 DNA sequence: TGCAGTGCTTTGCGGGAGGGGACAGATACGCAGTATTTT.

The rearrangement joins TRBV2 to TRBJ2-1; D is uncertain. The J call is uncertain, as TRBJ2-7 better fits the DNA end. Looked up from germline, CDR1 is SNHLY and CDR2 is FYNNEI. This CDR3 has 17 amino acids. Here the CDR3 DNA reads TGTGCCAGCAGTGAAACCCTTGACCTAGGCTCCTACAATGAGCAGTACTTC. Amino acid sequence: CASSETLDLGSYNEQYF.

CDR3 nucleotide sequence: TGCAGTGCTAGTTCCTTTACAGAGGGGAAAGAGACCCAGTACTTC. Amino acid sequence: CSASSFTEGKETQYF. V usage is TRBV20-1 and J usage is TRBJ2-5, with D perhaps being TRBD1 or TRBD2 (5 bases each). Germline CDR1 is DFQATT and CDR2 is SNEGSKA (reference sequence). The CDR3 has 15 amino acids. The V gene lost 3 bases and the J gene lost 3 bases, with 17 bases spanning the gap.

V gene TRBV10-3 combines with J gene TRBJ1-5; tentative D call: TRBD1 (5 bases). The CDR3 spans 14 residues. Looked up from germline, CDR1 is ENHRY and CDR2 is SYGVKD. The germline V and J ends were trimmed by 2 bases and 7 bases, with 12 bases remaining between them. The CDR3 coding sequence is TGTGCCATCAGTGAGGGGGGGGGAGGCCAGCCCCAGCATTTT. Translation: CAISEGGGGQPQHF.

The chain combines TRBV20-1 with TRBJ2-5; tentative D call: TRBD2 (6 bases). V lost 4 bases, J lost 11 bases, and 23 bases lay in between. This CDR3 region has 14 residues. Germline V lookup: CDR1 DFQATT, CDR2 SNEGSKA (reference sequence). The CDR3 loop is CSAKAGTGSSEQYF. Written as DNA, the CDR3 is TGCAGTGCTAAAGCCGGGACTGGCTCAAGTGAGCAGTACTTC.

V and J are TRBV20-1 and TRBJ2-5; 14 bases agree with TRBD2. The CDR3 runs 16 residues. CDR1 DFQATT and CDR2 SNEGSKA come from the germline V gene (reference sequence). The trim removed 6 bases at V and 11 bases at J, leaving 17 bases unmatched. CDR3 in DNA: TGCAGTGCCAGGGCCGGGACTAGCGGGAGAGGCGATGAGCAGTACTTC. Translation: CSARAGTSGRGDEQYF.

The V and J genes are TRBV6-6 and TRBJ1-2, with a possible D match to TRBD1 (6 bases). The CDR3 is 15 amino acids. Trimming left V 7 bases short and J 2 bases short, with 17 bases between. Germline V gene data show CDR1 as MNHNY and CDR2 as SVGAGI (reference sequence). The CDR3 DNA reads TGTGCCAGCATCTTGGGGGGCAGCTCCAACTATGGCTACACCTTC. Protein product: CASILGGSSNYGYTF.

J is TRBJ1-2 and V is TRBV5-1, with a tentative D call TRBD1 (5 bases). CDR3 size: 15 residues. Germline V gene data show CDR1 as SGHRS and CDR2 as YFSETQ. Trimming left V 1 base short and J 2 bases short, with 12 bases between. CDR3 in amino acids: CASSLSQGANYGYTF. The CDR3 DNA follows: TGCGCCAGCAGCTTGAGTCAGGGCGCGAACTATGGCTACACCTTC.